These 10 T cell receptor beta chains were sequenced from one sample in a study of shared clonotypes between healthy human individuals. The assay was immunoSEQ multiplex PCR, and TCRdb's table has in-frame clones only and misses some. The table lists some 1,100,000 clones, approximately 80% of them singletons, with 0.4% to 0.55% in the top ten. The source material was memory CD4+ T cells from PBMCs. The subset denotes: CD45RA-negative fraction. These TCRs come from a man between 18 and 35 years old in good health. Some clones in this sample may be carry-over from other donors' samples.

A word on this clone: Additional DNA sequences in this sample encode the identical CDR3. CDR3 sequence reads: CASSPDKNYGYTF. The CDR3 DNA sequence: TGTGCCAGCTCACCTGACAAGAACTATGGCTACACCTTC. The chain uses TRBV18 and TRBJ1-2; D gene uncertain. Germline CDR1 and CDR2: KGHSH and LQKENI. V was trimmed by 3 bases and J by 2 bases, leaving 7 bases between them. The CDR3 totals 13 residues.

V is TRBV15 and J is TRBJ2-7; TRBD2 matches at 8 bases. V lost 4 bases and J lost 9; bases outside the gene matches: 5. Germline V lookup: CDR1 LNHNV, CDR2 YYDKDF (reference sequence). CDR3 size: 12 residues. The CDR3 spells CATSTLREGQYF. CDR3 in DNA: TGTGCCACCAGCACCCTCCGGGAGGGGCAGTACTTC.

This clone has a handful of counts. Being one base from a much bigger clone, this may be a read error. The chain is built from TRBV9 and TRBJ1-1, with 10 bases aligning to TRBD1. CDR3 length: 13 amino acids. V lost 5 bases and J lost 3; bases outside the gene matches: 1. Germline-derived CDR1 and CDR2 are SGDLS and YYNGEE. In DNA form, the CDR3 reads TGTGCCAGCAGTGGACAGGGGGACACTGAAGCTTTCTTT. Amino acids: CASSGQGDTEAFF.

The chain has TRBV19 and TRBJ1-2, with D uncertain. Trimming left V 3 bases short and J 8 bases short, with 13 bases between. The CDR3 spans 13 residues. The V gene's germline CDR1 is LNHDA and CDR2 SQIVND (reference sequence). The CDR3 here is CASSIGQPTGYTF. CDR3 bases: TGTGCCAGTAGTATCGGGCAGCCTACCGGCTACACCTTC.

This clone was counted once. This likely stems from a read error, as it lies one base from a far larger clone. The rearrangement joins TRBV7-2 to TRBJ1-3; weak D call: TRBD1 (5 bases). The CDR3 is made up of 14 amino acids. V was trimmed by 5 bases and J by 0 bases, leaving 8 bases between them. The germline CDR1 and CDR2 sequences are SGHTA and FQGNSA. This chain's CDR3 is CASSRDSSGNTIYF. The CDR3 nucleotides are TGTGCCAGCAGCCGCGACAGCTCTGGAAACACCATATATTTT.

With regard to this clone: Other DNA sequences in the same sample also yield this CDR3. The chain carries TRBV7-9 and TRBJ2-7; D is unresolved. CDR1 and CDR2 from the germline V gene are SEHNR and FQNEAQ (reference sequence). Trimming shortened V by 5 bases and J by 3 bases, and 8 bases separated the two germline ends. The CDR3 sequence is 12 residues long. CDR3 sequence reads: CASSRDGYEQYF. The CDR3, as DNA: TGTGCCAGCAGCCGAGACGGCTACGAGCAGTACTTC.

The genes are TRBV4-1 and TRBJ1-2; the D is unclear. CDR3 length equals 16 residues. The V and J ends lost 1 base and 4 bases respectively, with 16 bases between them. The germline CDR1 and CDR2 sequences are MGHRA and YSYEKL. CDR3 amino acids: CASSQGLGWAAYGYTF. The CDR3 nucleotides are TGCGCCAGCAGCCAAGGTCTAGGGTGGGCAGCCTATGGCTACACCTTC.

This clone was seen repeatedly, ten times or more. The chain combines TRBV11-2 with TRBJ2-1; D is perhaps TRBD2 (6 bases). CDR1 SGHAT and CDR2 FQNNGV come from the germline V gene. The CDR3 is made up of 16 amino acids. V lost 6 bases to trimming and J lost 5 bases, with 20 bases between them. CDR3 sequence: CASSVGWGGAHNEQFF. Here the CDR3 DNA reads TGTGCCAGCAGTGTCGGATGGGGAGGAGCCCACAATGAGCAGTTCTTC.

This chain links TRBV7-8 with TRBJ2-7; TRBD2 aligns across 12 bases. Germline assignment: CDR1 SGHVS and CDR2 FQNEAQ. The V segment lost 4 bases and the J segment 6 bases; nucleotides outside the gene matches: 7. The CDR3 runs 15 residues. In DNA, the CDR3 is TGTGCCAGCAGCTCGCTCCTAGCGGGAGGGGTCGAGCAGTACTTC. As protein: CASSSLLAGGVEQYF.

This chain uses TRBV15 with TRBJ2-5; D may be TRBD1 or TRBD2 (5 bases each). Germline CDR1 LNHNV, CDR2 YYDKDF (reference sequence). CDR3 length: 15 amino acids. The V gene lost 5 bases and the J gene lost 5 bases, with 18 bases spanning the gap. CDR3 bases: TGTGCCACCAGCCGAACTGGGACGATACGGGAGACCCAGTACTTC. Its protein product is CATSRTGTIRETQYF. Based on the CDR3 plus reference TRBV15 and TRBJ2-5, the full variable domain is DAMVIQNPRYQVTQFGKPVTLSCSQTLNHNVMYWYQQKSSQAPKLLFHYYDKDFNNEADTPDNFQSRRPNTSFCFLDIRSPGLGDTAMYLCATSRTGTIRETQYFGPGTRLLVL.